Presented here are 12 T cell receptor beta chains from one specimen sequenced in a study of CD8+CD57+ T cells in acquired aplastic anemia. Profiling of TCR beta VDJ combinations and CDR3 sequences used genomic DNA as template. TCRdb reprocessed the reads with MiXCR, giving one entry per CDR3 protein. The repertoire consists of 150,000 to 200,000 distinct CDR3 sequences, with around 48% occurring once and the leading ten covering approximately 1%. Previously, flow cytometry had revealed CD8+CD57+ cell expansion in the patients chosen for sequencing. Sequencing used sorted CD4+, CD8+, or CD8+CD57+ T cells (not recorded which) from PBMCs. These receptor sequences come from a human donor with aplastic anemia.

The chain is built from TRBV2 and TRBJ1-4; a possible D gene is TRBD1 (5 bases). Trimming cost V 4 bases and J 6 bases, with 15 bases left between them. Germline V gives CDR1 SNHLY, CDR2 FYNNEI. This CDR3 contains 15 residues. CDR3 bases: TGTGCCAGCAGTGGAGTTGGGACTTCTGATGAAAAACTGTTTTTT. Residues: CASSGVGTSDEKLFF.

Remarks on this clonotype: One base away lies a much larger clone, so this may be a sequencing read error. V and J are TRBV6-1 and TRBJ2-3; no clear D. The CDR3 is made up of 12 amino acids. CDR1 and CDR2 (germline): MNHNS, SASEGT. The chain's CDR3 is CAGSTSTDTQYF. The CDR3 nucleotides read TGTGCCGGCAGTACTAGCACAGATACGCAGTATTTT.

V and J are TRBV9 and TRBJ2-3; D gene ambiguous. The CDR3 length is 14 residues. Deletions cut 2 bases from V and 1 base from J, with 8 bases between. Germline V gene lookup returns CDR1 SGDLS and CDR2 YYNGEE. CDR3 DNA: TGTGCCAGCAGCGTCCGACGAGGCACAGATACGCAGTATTTT. Residues: CASSVRRGTDTQYF.

This clonotype showed up just a few times. V and J are TRBV29-1 and TRBJ2-1; the D gene is possibly TRBD2 (5 bases). The CDR3 runs 14 residues. The germline V gene has CDR1 SQVTM and CDR2 ANQGSEA. Trimming took 0 bases from V and 4 from J, leaving 10 bases between them. CDR3 region: CSVEDFPGYNEQFF. The CDR3 DNA follows: TGCAGCGTTGAAGACTTTCCGGGGTACAATGAGCAGTTCTTC.

This clonotype was seen many times. The chain has TRBV5-4 and TRBJ1-2; the D gene is possibly TRBD1 (6 bases). The CDR3 contains 13 residues. Per the germline V gene, CDR1 is SGHNT and CDR2 is YYREEE (reference sequence). V lost 3 bases to trimming and J lost 4 bases, with 10 bases between them. CDR3 coding DNA: TGTGCCAGCAGCTCCCAGGGGATCTATGGCTACACCTTC. This translates into CASSSQGIYGYTF.

The chain employs TRBV15 and TRBJ2-3; the match to TRBD2 covers 12 bases. The trim removed 1 base at V and 3 bases at J, leaving 5 bases unmatched. CDR1 is LNHNV, CDR2 YYDKDF, per germline (reference sequence). This CDR3 has 17 amino acids. The CDR3 here is CATSRAGLAGLTDTQYF. The CDR3 bases are TGTGCCACCAGCAGAGCTGGACTAGCGGGGCTTACAGATACGCAGTATTTT.

The table lists this clonotype with many counts. The J gene is TRBJ1-2, the V gene TRBV29-1; 7 positions agree with TRBD1. After removal of 6 bases from V and 7 bases from J, the junction contained 8 bases not matched to a gene. The CDR3 totals 12 residues. Germline CDR1 is SQVTM and CDR2 is ANQGSEA. CDR3 amino acids: CSVGQGVGGYTF. For the CDR3, the DNA is TGCAGCGTGGGCCAGGGGGTTGGTGGCTACACCTTC.

Turning to this clonotype: The junction differs from germline at one of its ends, possibly a read error. J is TRBJ2-5 and V is TRBV7-7, with a tentative D call TRBD1 (6 bases). CDR3 length equals 13 residues. Germline assignment: CDR1 SSHAT and CDR2 FNYEAQ (reference sequence). The CDR3: CASSFSRGETQYF. CDR3 sequence (DNA): TGTGCTAGCAGCTTTTCGAGGGGGGAGACCCAGTACTTC. Together with reference TRBV7-7 and TRBJ2-5, the CDR3 gives the full variable domain: GAGVSQSPRYKVTKRGQDVTLRCDPISSHATLYWYQQALGQGPEFLTYFNYEAQPDKSGLPSDRFSAERPEGSISTLTIQRTEQRDSAMYRCASSFSRGETQYFGPGTRLLVL.

V and J are TRBV20-1 and TRBJ2-7, with TRBD2 identical over 13 bases. The length of the CDR3 is 15 residues. The trim removed 1 base at V and 5 bases at J, leaving 5 bases unmatched. The germline gives CDR1 DFQATT, CDR2 SNEGSKA (reference sequence). The CDR3 loop reads CSARGGTSGNHEQYF. The CDR3 DNA reads as TGCAGTGCTAGAGGAGGGACTAGCGGGAACCACGAGCAGTACTTC.

The rearrangement links TRBV10-2 to TRBJ1-1; D is possibly TRBD1 (6 bases). Germline lookup yields CDR1 WSHSY and CDR2 SAAADI. The V end lost 0 bases, the J end lost 1 base, and 6 bases lay between the germline ends. CDR3 size: 14 residues. The CDR3 here is CASSESGGNTEAFF. CDR3 nucleotide sequence: TGCGCCAGCAGTGAGTCAGGGGGGAACACTGAAGCTTTCTTT.

The genes are TRBV10-3 and TRBJ2-7, with a weak D call TRBD1 (5 bases). V lost 0 bases and J lost 1, with 10 bases in between. Germline values: CDR1 ENHRY, CDR2 SYGVKD. This CDR3 spans 15 amino acids. The CDR3 nucleotides read TGTGCCATCAGTGAGTCGAAGGCAGGGTCCTACGAGCAGTACTTC. Amino acid sequence: CAISESKAGSYEQYF.

V gene TRBV20-1 combines with J gene TRBJ1-1; D is perhaps TRBD1 (5 bases). Trimming removed 0 bases at V and 0 bases at J, with 11 bases between. The CDR3 is 15 amino acids. The V gene's germline CDR1 is DFQATT and CDR2 SNEGSKA (reference sequence). CDR3 residues: CSARDLDSMNTEAFF. The CDR3, as DNA: TGCAGTGCTAGAGATCTCGACAGCATGAACACTGAAGCTTTCTTT.